Listed below are T cell receptor beta chains from one sample, sequenced in a study of T-cell reconstitution after alpha-beta-depleted transplantation in children. TCRdb re-called the PCR reads through MiXCR, storing one row per CDR3 protein. Of around 240,000 distinct CDR3 sequences in the sample, 6.5% to 9% were seen once. This specimen was PBMCs, mostly from graft donor cells, taken 180 days after TCRalphabeta/CD19-depleted stem cell transplant. Every receptor here comes from a male patient under 18 who had a stem cell transplant for acute lymphoblastic leukemia, so the T cells may come from the graft donor. Both conserved end residues are part of each CDR3. Each record gives: clone size, J gene, D gene, V gene, CDR3 DNA, CDR3 protein. A D gene is named only where the DNA matches it firmly. Size is omitted from some rows. Given values are once, few, many or a class for expanded clones.

>many|TRBJ1-4|.|TRBV7-9
TGTGCCAGCACCGTCCACTCAACTAATGAAAAACTGTTTTTT
CASTVHSTNEKLFF
>many|TRBJ2-6|.|TRBV28
TGTGCCACGGCTACAGCGACAGTCTCTGGGGCCAACGTCCTGACTTTC
CATATATVSGANVLTF
>.|TRBJ2-7|.|TRBV28
TGTGCCAGCAGTTTGTCCAGTCACGAGCAGTACTTC
CASSLSSHEQYF
>many|TRBJ2-7|.|TRBV5-5
TGTGCCAGCAGCTTGGGAGGGTTATTAGCTCCCTACGAGCAGTACTTC
CASSLGGLLAPYEQYF
>many|TRBJ2-5|.|TRBV3-1
TGTGCCAGCAGCCATGAGGGTGGAAAGACCCAGTACTTC
CASSHEGGKTQYF
>many|TRBJ2-1|TRBD2|TRBV12-3/TRBV12-4
TGTGCCAGCAGTCCCCCGGGACTAGCGAGGAATGAGCAGTTCTTC
CASSPPGLARNEQFF
>many|TRBJ2-5|.|TRBV25-1
TGTGCCGCTTCGGAGGGGGGTATCCAAGAGACCCAGTACTTC
CAASEGGIQETQYF
>.|TRBJ2-7|.|TRBV28
TGTGCCAGCAGTCCTCCCCGGGACACAGGCTCCTACGACCAGTACTTC
CASSPPRDTGSYDQYF
>many|TRBJ1-2|TRBD1|TRBV6-5
TGTGCCAGCAGCCAACAGGGGAGCTACACCTTC
CASSQQGSYTF
>many|TRBJ1-2|TRBD1|TRBV7-9
TGTGCCAGCAGCTCACCCAAGACAGGGGGCGACTATGGCTACACCTTC
CASSSPKTGGDYGYTF
>many|TRBJ2-6|TRBD1|TRBV6-1
TGTGCCAGCAGCGGGACAGCCCAGGGGGCCAACGTCCTGACTTTC
CASSGTAQGANVLTF
>.|TRBJ1-5|.|TRBV20-1
TGCAGTAAAACCAGGACGGACTATAGCAATCAGCCCCAGCATTTT
CSKTRTDYSNQPQHF
>many|TRBJ2-7|TRBD1|TRBV10-3
TGTGCCACCCAGACAGGGGGCGACGAGCAGTACTTC
CATQTGGDEQYF
>many|TRBJ2-5|.|TRBV12-3/TRBV12-4
TGTGCCAGCAGAGCAGATACTCAAGAGACCCAGTACTTC
CASRADTQETQYF
>many|TRBJ1-1|TRBD1|TRBV3-1
TGTGCCAGCAACCCAACAGGGGATGGTGAAGCTTTCTTT
CASNPTGDGEAFF
>many|TRBJ2-3|TRBD2|TRBV20-1
TGCAGTGCTAGAGACCCGGGGGGACGGCGGGCAGATACGCAGTATTTT
CSARDPGGRRADTQYF
>many|TRBJ1-1|.|TRBV11-2
TGTGCCAGCAGCTTAGATCTCCAGGGGAGTAGGCATGTGGGCACTGAAGCTTTCTTT
CASSLDLQGSRHVGTEAFF
>many|TRBJ1-2|.|TRBV10-3
TGTGCCATCAGTGAGTGGCTCAATGGCTACTCCTTC
CAISEWLNGYSF
>many|TRBJ1-2|.|TRBV29-1
TGCAGCGTTAACGGGGGCATAGAGTTCTATGGCTACACCTTC
CSVNGGIEFYGYTF
>many|TRBJ2-5|TRBD1|TRBV20-1
TGCAGTGCTCTGACAGGGGCGAAGACCCAGTACTTC
CSALTGAKTQYF
>many|TRBJ2-2|.|TRBV7-9
TGTGCCAGCACCGACGGGGGTACCGGGGAGCTGTTTTTT
CASTDGGTGELFF